This T cell receptor beta chain was found in a study of Graves' ophthalmopathy and Graves' hyperthyroidism (dated by TCRdb to 2016 to 2019). Context from the whole study: Peripheral blood was collected before any treatment was given, at the time of initial diagnosis. To tell Graves' ophthalmopathy apart from Graves' hyperthyroidism, and to predict which patients would progress to ophthalmopathy, the study relied on TCR beta repertoire signatures. In total, over 130 blood samples were TCR-sequenced: some 43 ophthalmopathy, over 70 hyperthyroidism and some 17 hyperthyroidism-to-ophthalmopathy patients. To explore V-J signatures that distinguish ophthalmopathy from hyperthyroidism, a discovery set of 100 patients was enrolled, made up of around 40 with ophthalmopathy and some 58 with stable hyperthyroidism. The independent validation cohort included approximately 19 hyperthyroidism patients plus 17 patients who later progressed from hyperthyroidism to ophthalmopathy. In roughly six hyperthyroidism patients, the T-cell repertoires found in thyroid tissue were compared with those found in blood. After sampling, hyperthyroidism patients received methimazole starting at 30 mg daily, and ophthalmopathy patients received high-dose intravenous methylprednisolone.

A patient counted as having stable hyperthyroidism if there was no progression to ophthalmopathy within 18 months of follow-up. Hyperthyroidism patients were newly diagnosed, with disease duration under 2 months, and aged 18 to 65 years. Patients were excluded if they had other autoimmune diseases, uncontrolled infections, pregnancy or lactation. Clinical symptoms, serum thyroxine, TRAb, thyroid ultrasound and orbital computed tomography formed the basis of the diagnosis. Ficoll-Paque density gradient centrifugation was used to isolate PBMCs from around 9.1 ml of fresh peripheral blood. Trizol reagent was used to extract the total RNA, and its quality was then checked on an Agilent 2100 Bioanalyzer. Study-wide findings and limitations: Ophthalmopathy was separated from stable hyperthyroidism by the 13-signature model with more than 85% sensitivity and around 81% specificity in cross-validation and with 80%/75% in the test set. Most expanded thyroid clonotypes with frequency above 0.001 were also detected in blood, suggesting blood repertoires may reflect the thyroid immune response. In validation, the model predicted ophthalmopathy progression with about 70% sensitivity and around 72% specificity; some 13 predicted patients were CT-confirmed with GO in a median of 6.5 months. No statistical method was used to set the sample size in advance, and the investigators knew which group each participant was assigned to.

This clonotype was seen a few times. Its cognate antigen has yet to be identified. Qualities for individual bases were not recorded, and no much larger clone is one base off. TCR beta CDR3 regions were amplified from RNA transcripts for repertoire sequencing. A first-round RT-PCR used HTBI primers with the Qiagen OneStep RT-PCR kit, followed by a second-round multiplex PCR, size selection and purification. Libraries were sequenced on an Illumina HiSeq2000 using paired-end 100 bp reads. The study's own analysis went as follows. SOAPnuke was used to process the reads, removing any read that contained adapters or uncalled bases, had a mean Phred below 15, or lacked an exact match to the constant primer or identifier. High-quality paired reads were merged with COPE v1.2.5. Each unique nucleotide sequence was treated as a clonotype, and MiTCR v1.1 was used to align the clonotypes to the IMGT TRB V, D and J references. Analysis was restricted to V-J combinations with a frequency above 0.0001, which covered roughly 99% of repertoires. For each V-J combination, a TCR clonal expansion and chaos score was defined as F50 clonal expansion divided by the chaos observed in the TCRdist matrix. Welch's t-statistics and random forest were used to reduce features to about a dozen V-J combinations, which were fed into a naive Bayes classifier. The Morisita-Horn index was used to measure how similar the thyroid and blood repertoires were. The public reads were quality trimmed at Q25 with fastp and then assembled into clones with MiXCR by TCRdb, keeping productive beta chains. Rows merge per CDR3 protein into single entries with the most common DNA and genes. TCRdb, not the original authors, processed these V and J calls. The sample profile shows a few hundred thousand distinct CDR3 sequences; about a sixth of them were found once. The ten largest clones capture 2.4% of the sample.

Sequences were obtained from peripheral blood. This clonotype was obtained from an adult woman with stable Graves' hyperthyroidism.

The DNA reads TGCGCCAGCAGCCAAGTAGCTCGGGGCAGGCCGCACGAGCAGTACTTC. It translates to CASSQVARGRPHEQYF. The V gene is TRBV4-3 and the J gene is TRBJ2-7, with a tentative D call of TRBD1 or TRBD2, each matching 5 bases. The CDR1 and CDR2 encoded by the germline V gene are LGHNA and YSLEER. V is cut by 1 base and J by 5 bases, and the space between the germline ends is 18 bases. CDR3 length: 16 amino acids, cysteine to phenylalanine. Solely the CDR3 DNA is kept, with 48 bases framed from the first base.